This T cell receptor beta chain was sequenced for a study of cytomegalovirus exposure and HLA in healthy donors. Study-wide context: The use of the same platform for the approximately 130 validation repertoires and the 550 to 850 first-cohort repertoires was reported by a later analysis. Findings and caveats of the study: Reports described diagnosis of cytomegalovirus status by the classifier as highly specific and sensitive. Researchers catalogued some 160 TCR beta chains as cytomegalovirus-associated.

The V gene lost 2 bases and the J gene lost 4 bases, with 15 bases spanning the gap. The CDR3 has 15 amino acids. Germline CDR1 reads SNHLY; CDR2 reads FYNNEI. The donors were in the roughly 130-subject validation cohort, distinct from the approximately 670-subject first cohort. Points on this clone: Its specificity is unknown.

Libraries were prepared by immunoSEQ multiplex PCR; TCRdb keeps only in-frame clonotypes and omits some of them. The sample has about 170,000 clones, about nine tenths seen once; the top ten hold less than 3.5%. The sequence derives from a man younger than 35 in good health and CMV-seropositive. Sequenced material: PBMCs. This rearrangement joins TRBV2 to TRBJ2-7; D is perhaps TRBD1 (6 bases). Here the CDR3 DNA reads TGTGCCAGCAGTGAAAGGACAGTGGGCGGGTACGAGCAGTACTTC. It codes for CASSERTVGGYEQYF.